These 29 T cell receptor beta chains were sequenced from one sample in a study of graft-versus-host responses after intestinal transplantation. The data were produced by immunoSEQ multiplex PCR, yet TCRdb's version contains in-frame clones alone and is incomplete. Here the sample spans approximately 9,400 clones, more than 75% being singletons. This specimen was PBMCs, taken approximately 240 days after intestinal transplant. The receptors were sampled from a human patient who received an intestinal transplant, so some T cells may come from the graft donor.

This chain connects TRBV18 to TRBJ2-1; D gene ambiguous. The CDR3 is 13 residues long. Trimming stripped 3 bases from V and 8 bases from J, with 11 bases between. Germline V gene sequence: CDR1 KGHSH, CDR2 LQKENI. CDR3 amino acids: CASSPPIRYEQFF. DNA for the CDR3: TGTGCCAGCTCACCCCCCATAAGGTATGAGCAGTTCTTC.

CDR3: CASSPRGITDTQYF. CDR3 coding DNA: TGTGCCAGCAGCCCGAGAGGGATCACAGATACGCAGTATTTT. The chain recombines TRBV6-1 with TRBJ2-3, with D possibly being TRBD2 (5 bases). The CDR3 spans 14 residues. From germline, CDR1 is MNHNS and CDR2 SASEGT. The V end lost 6 bases, the J end lost 2 bases, and 12 bases lay between the germline ends.

This rearrangement joins TRBV28 to TRBJ1-5; the match to TRBD1 covers 9 bases. This CDR3 is built from 15 residues. J lost 3 bases, V lost 4 bases, and 4 bases had no gene match. CDR1 is MDHEN, CDR2 SYDVKM, per germline. The CDR3 DNA sequence: TGTGCCAGCAGTTCACGGACAGGGGCCAATCAGCCCCAGCATTTT. Its protein is CASSSRTGANQPQHF.

The chain recombines TRBV5-3 with TRBJ1-5; 7 bases align to TRBD1. TRBV5-3 has ORF status, its function being uncertain. This CDR3 is 16 amino acids long. V gave up 3 bases and J gave up 6 bases; unmatched junction bases: 12. The CDR3 sequence is CARSSYRGPSCQPQHF. The CDR3 DNA reads as TGTGCCAGAAGCTCATACAGGGGCCCCTCCTGTCAGCCCCAGCATTTT.

The J gene is TRBJ2-3, the V gene TRBV6-5; 8 nucleotides agree with TRBD2. The CDR3 sequence is 15 residues long. J was trimmed by 3 bases and V by 6 bases; bases with no gene match: 8. Germline CDR1 is MNHEY and CDR2 is SVGAGI. CDR3 amino acids: CASSLSGRWTDTQYF. The CDR3 region has the DNA TGTGCCAGCAGCCTGAGCGGGAGATGGACAGATACGCAGTATTTT.

The J gene is TRBJ2-4, the V gene TRBV18; 9 nucleotides align to TRBD2. The CDR3 has 18 amino acids. V was clipped by 2 bases and J by 1 base; unmatched bases: 9. Germline V gene data show CDR1 as KGHSH and CDR2 as LQKENI. The CDR3, as DNA: TGTGCCAGCTCACCAGGCGGGAGGGCCTTGGGGGCCAAAAACATTCAGTACTTC. Protein product: CASSPGGRALGAKNIQYF.

The chain has TRBV19 and TRBJ1-1; D uncertain. Trimming removed 4 bases from V and 0 bases from J, with 9 bases in between. Germline V gives CDR1 LNHDA, CDR2 SQIVND (reference sequence). The CDR3 has 14 amino acids. CDR3 nucleotide sequence: TGTGCCAGTAGTACCCCGGGAGTGAACACTGAAGCTTTCTTT. It codes for CASSTPGVNTEAFF.

This chain connects TRBV4-3 to TRBJ2-7, with D possibly being TRBD2 (6 bases). The CDR3 sequence is 13 residues long. V lost 2 bases to trimming and J lost 4 bases, with 9 bases between them. Germline lookup yields CDR1 LGHNA and CDR2 YSLEER. DNA for the CDR3: TGCGCCAGCAGCCAATGGCGGGATTACGAGCAGTACTTC. Translation gives CASSQWRDYEQYF.

V gene TRBV6-4 combines with J gene TRBJ2-3; unclear D gene. Germline V gene sequence: CDR1 MRHNA, CDR2 SNTAGT. This CDR3 region has 13 residues. Trimming removed 2 bases at V and 5 bases at J, with 8 bases between. The CDR3 protein is CASSDREIDTQYF. The CDR3 DNA sequence: TGTGCCAGCAGTGACAGGGAAATAGATACGCAGTATTTT.

The chain couples TRBV19 to TRBJ1-2, with 7 bases fitting TRBD1. The CDR3 consists of 15 residues. The ends lost 5 bases at V and 4 bases at J; junction bases unmatched: 10. The germline CDR1 and CDR2 sequences are LNHDA and SQIVND (reference sequence). The CDR3: CASSHNEGAGYGYTF. The CDR3 nucleotides are TGTGCCAGTAGTCATAATGAGGGGGCCGGCTATGGCTACACCTTC.

For the CDR3, the DNA is TGTGCCAGCAGCTTAGTTTCAGGATGGAGCTTTAGCACAGATACGCAGTATTTT. Amino acids: CASSLVSGWSFSTDTQYF. The chain links TRBV7-6 to TRBJ2-3; D ambiguous. The CDR3 is 18 residues long. CDR1 is SGHVS, CDR2 FNYEAQ, per germline. With 1 base removed from V and 0 bases from J, the gap between germline ends came to 17 bases.

This chain connects TRBV28 to TRBJ1-3; D not resolved. The V end lost 3 bases, the J end lost 0 bases, and 6 bases lay between the germline ends. Germline V lookup: CDR1 MDHEN, CDR2 SYDVKM. This CDR3 is 14 amino acids long. CDR3: CASSLTFSGNTIYF. For the CDR3, the DNA is TGTGCCAGCAGTTTGACTTTCTCTGGAAACACCATATATTTT.

The genes are TRBV11-2 and TRBJ1-2, with D possibly being TRBD1 (6 bases). There are 16 residues in the CDR3. Germline V lookup: CDR1 SGHAT, CDR2 FQNNGV. V gave up 3 bases and J gave up 9 bases, with 23 bases separating them. CDR3 nucleotide sequence: TGTGCCAGCAGCTTCACAACCGACAACAGGGCCGTAAGCTACACCTTC. It specifies CASSFTTDNRAVSYTF.

The V and J genes are TRBV6-1 and TRBJ2-2; TRBD2 agrees at 7 bases. Germline-derived CDR1 and CDR2 are MNHNS and SASEGT. After removal of 5 bases from V and 4 bases from J, the junction contained 4 bases not matched to a gene. This CDR3 comprises 14 residues. The CDR3 sequence is CASSFPSGTGELFF. The CDR3 region has the DNA TGTGCCAGCAGTTTCCCTAGCGGCACCGGGGAGCTGTTTTTT.

V usage is TRBV5-4 and J usage is TRBJ2-2, with D perhaps TRBD1 or TRBD2 (5 bases each). Looked up from germline, CDR1 is SGHNT and CDR2 is YYREEE (reference sequence). Trimming took off 4 bases at V and 6 bases at J, with 16 bases between the two ends. This CDR3 is built from 15 residues. The CDR3 reads CASSAPGPRPGELFF. The DNA for the CDR3 is TGTGCCAGCAGCGCGCCGGGGCCCCGCCCCGGGGAGCTGTTTTTT.

CDR3 protein: CASSFGQGLSYEQYF. DNA for the CDR3: TGCGCCAGCAGCTTTGGACAGGGGTTATCCTACGAGCAGTACTTC. The chain is built from TRBV5-1 and TRBJ2-7; the match to TRBD1 covers 9 bases. There are 15 residues in the CDR3. The germline CDR1 and CDR2 sequences are SGHRS and YFSETQ. V gave up 2 bases and J gave up 1 base; unmatched junction bases: 4.

The V and J genes are TRBV23-1 and TRBJ1-5; no firm D call. TRBV23-1 is recorded as an ORF, its role being uncertain. The V gene lost 6 bases and the J gene lost 1 base, with 10 bases spanning the gap. The length of the CDR3 is 14 residues. The CDR3: CASRPGLSNQPQHF. DNA for the CDR3: TGCGCCAGCAGACCTGGACTGAGCAATCAGCCCCAGCATTTT.

The V gene is TRBV2, the J gene TRBJ2-1; D perhaps matches TRBD2 (5 bases). CDR3 length: 14 amino acids. In germline, CDR1 is SNHLY, CDR2 FYNNEI. Trimming took off 3 bases at V and 6 bases at J, with 12 bases between the two ends. This CDR3 reads CASSEGSVINEQFF. As DNA, the CDR3 is TGTGCCAGCAGTGAGGGGAGTGTTATCAATGAGCAGTTCTTC.

The chain joins TRBV28 to TRBJ2-7; 13 bases map to TRBD2. CDR3 size: 17 residues. With V trimmed by 5 bases and J by 0 bases, 7 bases remained unmatched. Germline CDR1 and CDR2: MDHEN and SYDVKM. This CDR3 reads CASSTPWTSGSSYEQYF. The CDR3 DNA reads as TGTGCCAGCAGTACCCCTTGGACTAGCGGGAGCTCCTACGAGCAGTACTTC. Full variable domain (outside the CDR3, taken from reference TRBV28 and TRBJ2-7): DVKVTQSSRYLVKRTGEKVFLECVQDMDHENMFWYRQDPGLGLRLIYFSYDVKMKEKGDIPEGYSVSREKKERFSLILESASTNQTSMYLCASSTPWTSGSSYEQYFGPGTRLTVT.

The chain is built from TRBV6-1 and TRBJ2-7; 7 positions match TRBD1. V gave up 4 bases and J gave up 6 bases; unmatched junction bases: 9. Germline CDR1 is MNHNS and CDR2 is SASEGT. The CDR3 runs 14 residues. The CDR3 is CASSVQGPPGEQYF. The CDR3 nucleotides are TGTGCCAGCAGTGTACAGGGGCCCCCCGGCGAGCAGTACTTC.

The chain uses TRBV18 and TRBJ2-5; no clear D. Per the germline V gene, CDR1 is KGHSH and CDR2 is LQKENI. The CDR3 is 14 residues long. V was cut by 0 bases and J by 4 bases, with 9 bases left in between. In DNA form, the CDR3 reads TGTGCCAGCTCACCACCCACCTCTCGAGAGACCCAGTACTTC. It is translated as CASSPPTSRETQYF.

The V and J genes are TRBV13 and TRBJ1-2; D call uncertain. The germline gives CDR1 PRHDT, CDR2 FYEKMQ (reference sequence). V was clipped by 2 bases and J by 3 bases, with 13 bases between them. This CDR3 has 15 residues. The CDR3 DNA reads as TGTGCCAGCAGCTTACGGACCTTGTGGGACTATGGCTACACCTTC. Translated: CASSLRTLWDYGYTF.

The chain carries TRBV19 and TRBJ1-5; D remains unclear. CDR3 length: 12 residues. The germline V and J ends were trimmed by 3 bases and 6 bases, with 6 bases remaining between them. Germline V gene lookup returns CDR1 LNHDA and CDR2 SQIVND (reference sequence). CDR3 nucleotides: TGTGCCAGTAGTATTGAGAGTCAGCCCCAGCATTTT. Protein sequence: CASSIESQPQHF.

The chain recombines TRBV7-6 with TRBJ2-7; tentative D call: TRBD1 (6 bases). Trimming took off 3 bases at V and 1 base at J, with 13 bases between the two ends. CDR1 and CDR2 from the germline V gene are SGHVS and FNYEAQ. This CDR3 spans 15 amino acids. The CDR3 DNA reads TGTGCCAGCAGCTTGGGGGCAGGTTCTTCCTACGAGCAGTACTTC. It yields the protein CASSLGAGSSYEQYF.

The V call is TRBV5-6, the J call TRBJ1-2; 7 bases align to TRBD1. V trimming: 3 bases; J trimming: 4 bases; junction bases outside the gene matches: 6. Germline V lookup: CDR1 SGHDT, CDR2 YYEEEE. The CDR3 is 14 residues long. CDR3 loop: CASSWETGFYGYTF. The CDR3 nucleotides read TGTGCCAGCAGCTGGGAGACAGGGTTCTATGGCTACACCTTC.

V gene TRBV19 combines with J gene TRBJ1-3, with D unclear. The germline CDR1 and CDR2 sequences are LNHDA and SQIVND (reference sequence). Trimming stripped 3 bases from V and 0 bases from J, with 12 bases between. This CDR3 has 16 amino acids. The CDR3 region has the DNA TGTGCCAGTAGTATTTGGTTGGGCGACTCTGGAAACACCATATATTTT. Protein sequence: CASSIWLGDSGNTIYF.

This chain uses TRBV19 with TRBJ2-3; D is perhaps TRBD2 (5 bases). The CDR3 covers 13 residues. The germline CDR1 and CDR2 sequences are LNHDA and SQIVND (reference sequence). V was shortened by 4 bases and J by 2 bases, with 7 bases between the two germline ends. DNA for the CDR3: TGTGCCAGTAGTAGGGGAGCCACAGATACGCAGTATTTT. This gives the protein CASSRGATDTQYF.

This chain connects TRBV7-8 to TRBJ2-1; 7 positions agree with TRBD2. Germline CDR1 and CDR2: SGHVS and FQNEAQ. V gave up 6 bases and J gave up 7 bases; unmatched junction bases: 6. The CDR3 totals 13 residues. In DNA form, the CDR3 reads TGTGCCAGCAGTTCTGCGGGAGTAAATGAGCAGTTCTTC. Translating gives CASSSAGVNEQFF.

The chain carries TRBV5-1 and TRBJ2-1; no clear D gene. Germline lookup yields CDR1 SGHRS and CDR2 YFSETQ. This CDR3 region has 12 residues. Trimming removed 3 bases at V and 8 bases at J, with 9 bases between. The CDR3 protein is CASSSIFDEQFF. CDR3 bases: TGCGCCAGCAGCTCCATATTCGATGAGCAGTTCTTC.